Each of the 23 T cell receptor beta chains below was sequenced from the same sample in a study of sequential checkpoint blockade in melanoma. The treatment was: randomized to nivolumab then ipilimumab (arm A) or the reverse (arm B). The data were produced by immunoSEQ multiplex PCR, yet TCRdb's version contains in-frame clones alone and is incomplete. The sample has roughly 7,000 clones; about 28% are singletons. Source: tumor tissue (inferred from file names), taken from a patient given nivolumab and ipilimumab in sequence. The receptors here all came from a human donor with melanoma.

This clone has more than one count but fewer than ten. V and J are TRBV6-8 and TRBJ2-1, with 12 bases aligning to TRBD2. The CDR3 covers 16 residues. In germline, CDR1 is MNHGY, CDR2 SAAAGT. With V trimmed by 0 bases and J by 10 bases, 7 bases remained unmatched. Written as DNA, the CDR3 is TGTGCCAGCAGTTACTCGTCCCCCGGGACTAGCGGGGAGCAGTTCTTC. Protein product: CASSYSSPGTSGEQFF.

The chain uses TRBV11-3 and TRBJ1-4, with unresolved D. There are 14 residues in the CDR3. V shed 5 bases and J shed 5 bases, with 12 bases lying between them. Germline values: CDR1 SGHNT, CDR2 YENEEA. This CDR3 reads CASSLGRGNEKLFF. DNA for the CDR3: TGTGCCAGCAGCCTAGGACGTGGGAATGAAAAACTGTTTTTT.

The chain's CDR3 is CASAGTDYFGEAFF. CDR3 DNA sequence: TGTGCCAGCGCCGGGACAGATTATTTTGGGGAAGCTTTCTTT. The V gene is TRBV28, the J gene TRBJ1-1; TRBD1 matches 7 bases. The V gene end was trimmed by 8 bases and the J gene end by 8 bases; junction bases not matched to a gene: 14. Germline V CDR1 and CDR2: MDHEN, SYDVKM. The CDR3 is 14 amino acids.

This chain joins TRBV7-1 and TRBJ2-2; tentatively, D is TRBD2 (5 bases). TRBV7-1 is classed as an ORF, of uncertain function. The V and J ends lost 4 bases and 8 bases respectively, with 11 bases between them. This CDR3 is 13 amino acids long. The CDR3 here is CASSLLRAGELFF. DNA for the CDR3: TGTGCCAGCAGCTTATTGCGGGCTGGGGAGCTGTTTTTT.

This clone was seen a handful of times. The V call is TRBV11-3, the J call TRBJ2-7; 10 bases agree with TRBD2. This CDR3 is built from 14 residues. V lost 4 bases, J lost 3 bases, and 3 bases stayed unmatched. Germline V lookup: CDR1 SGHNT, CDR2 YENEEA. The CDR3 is CASSWSGRGYEQYF. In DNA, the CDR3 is TGTGCCAGCAGCTGGAGCGGGAGGGGCTACGAGCAGTACTTC.

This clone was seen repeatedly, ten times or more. CDR3 loop: CASSVTGSYNEQFF. CDR3 DNA: TGCGCCAGCAGTGTCACGGGATCTTACAATGAGCAGTTCTTC. The gene calls are TRBV4-1 and TRBJ2-1; D might be TRBD2 (5 bases). The CDR3 has 14 residues. Trimming cost V 6 bases and J 4 bases, with 13 bases left between them. CDR1 and CDR2 (germline): MGHRA, YSYEKL.

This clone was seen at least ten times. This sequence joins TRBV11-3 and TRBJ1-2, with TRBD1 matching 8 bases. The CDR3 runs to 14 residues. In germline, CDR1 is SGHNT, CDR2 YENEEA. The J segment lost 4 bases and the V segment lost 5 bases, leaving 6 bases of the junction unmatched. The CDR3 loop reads CASSDRDRFYGYTF. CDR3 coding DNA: TGTGCCAGCAGCGACCGGGACAGGTTCTATGGCTACACCTTC. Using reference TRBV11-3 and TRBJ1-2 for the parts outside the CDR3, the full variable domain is EAGVVQSPRYKIIEKKQPVAFWCNPISGHNTLYWYLQNLGQGPELLIRYENEEAVDDSQLPKDRFSAERLKGVDSTLKIQPAELGDSAVYLCASSDRDRFYGYTFGSGTRLTVV.

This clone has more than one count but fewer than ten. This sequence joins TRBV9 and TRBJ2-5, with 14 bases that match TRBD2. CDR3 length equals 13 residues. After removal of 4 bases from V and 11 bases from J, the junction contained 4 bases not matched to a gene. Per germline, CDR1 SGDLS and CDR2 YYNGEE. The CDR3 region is CASSMGLAGAQYF. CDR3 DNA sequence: TGTGCCAGCAGCATGGGACTAGCGGGAGCTCAGTACTTC.

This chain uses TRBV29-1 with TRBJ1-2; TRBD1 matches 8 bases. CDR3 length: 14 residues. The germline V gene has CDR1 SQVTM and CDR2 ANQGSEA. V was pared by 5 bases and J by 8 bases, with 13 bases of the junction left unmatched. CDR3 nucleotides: TGCAGCGTTACACAGCGGACAGGGCCTCAGGGCTACACCTTC. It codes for CSVTQRTGPQGYTF. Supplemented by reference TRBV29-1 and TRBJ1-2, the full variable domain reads SAVISQKPSRDICQRGTSLTIQCQVDSQVTMMFWYRQQPGQSLTLIATANQGSEATYESGFVIDKFPISRPNLTFSTLTVSNMSPEDSSIYLCSVTQRTGPQGYTFGSGTRLTVV.

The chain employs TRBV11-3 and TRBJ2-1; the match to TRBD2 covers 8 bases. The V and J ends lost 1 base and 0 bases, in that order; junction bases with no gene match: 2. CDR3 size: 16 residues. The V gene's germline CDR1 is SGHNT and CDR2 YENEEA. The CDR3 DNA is TGTGCCAGCAGCTTAGGACTAGCGAGCTCCTACAATGAGCAGTTCTTC. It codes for CASSLGLASSYNEQFF.

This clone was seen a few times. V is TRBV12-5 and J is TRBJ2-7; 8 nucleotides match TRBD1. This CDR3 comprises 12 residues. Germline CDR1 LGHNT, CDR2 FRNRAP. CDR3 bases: TGTGCCAGCCGACAGGGGTCCTACGAGCAGTACTTC. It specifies CASRQGSYEQYF.

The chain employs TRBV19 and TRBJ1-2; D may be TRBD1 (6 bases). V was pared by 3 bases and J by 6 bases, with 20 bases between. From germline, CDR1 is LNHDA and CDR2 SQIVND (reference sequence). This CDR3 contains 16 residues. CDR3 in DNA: TGTGCCAGTAGTATGGGGGCCGACGTACTCGGGGATGGCTACACCTTC. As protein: CASSMGADVLGDGYTF.

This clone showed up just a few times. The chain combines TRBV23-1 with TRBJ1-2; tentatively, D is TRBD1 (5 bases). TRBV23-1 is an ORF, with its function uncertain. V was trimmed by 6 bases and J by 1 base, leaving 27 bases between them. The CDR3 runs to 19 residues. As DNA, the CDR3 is TGCGCCAGCAGCCAAGATGCGGGCTTCGGGGCAAGACTTAACTATGGCTACACCTTC. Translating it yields CASSQDAGFGARLNYGYTF.

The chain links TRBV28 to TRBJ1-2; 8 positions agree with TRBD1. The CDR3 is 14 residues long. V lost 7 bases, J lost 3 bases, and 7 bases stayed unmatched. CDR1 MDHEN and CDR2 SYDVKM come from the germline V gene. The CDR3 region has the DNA TGTGCCAGCATTTTGTCAGGGGGCGACTATGGCTACACCTTC. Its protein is CASILSGGDYGYTF.

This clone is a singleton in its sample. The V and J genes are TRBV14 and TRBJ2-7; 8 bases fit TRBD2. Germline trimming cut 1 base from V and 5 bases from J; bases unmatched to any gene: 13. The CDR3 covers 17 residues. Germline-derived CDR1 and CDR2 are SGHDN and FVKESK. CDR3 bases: TGTGCCAGCAGCCAAGTTGGCTTATTAGCGGGAACGAACGAGCAGTACTTC. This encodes CASSQVGLLAGTNEQYF.

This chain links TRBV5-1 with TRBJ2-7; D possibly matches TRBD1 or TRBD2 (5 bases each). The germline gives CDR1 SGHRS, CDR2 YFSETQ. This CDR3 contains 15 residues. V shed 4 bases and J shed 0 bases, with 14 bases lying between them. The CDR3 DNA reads TGCGCCAGCAGCGGGACGTCAAGTAGCTCCTACGAGCAGTACTTC. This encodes CASSGTSSSSYEQYF. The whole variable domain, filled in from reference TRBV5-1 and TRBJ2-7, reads KAGVTQTPRYLIKTRGQQVTLSCSPISGHRSVSWYQQTPGQGLQFLFEYFSETQRNKGNFPGRFSGRQFSNSRSEMNVSTLELGDSALYLCASSGTSSSSYEQYFGPGTRLTVT.

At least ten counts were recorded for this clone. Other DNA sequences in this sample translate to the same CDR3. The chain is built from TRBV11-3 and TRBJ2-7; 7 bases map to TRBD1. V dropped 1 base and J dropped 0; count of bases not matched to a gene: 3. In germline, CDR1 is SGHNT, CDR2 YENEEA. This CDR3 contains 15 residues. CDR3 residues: CASSLVPGGSYEQYF. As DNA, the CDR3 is TGTGCCAGCAGCTTAGTACCAGGGGGCTCCTACGAGCAGTACTTC.

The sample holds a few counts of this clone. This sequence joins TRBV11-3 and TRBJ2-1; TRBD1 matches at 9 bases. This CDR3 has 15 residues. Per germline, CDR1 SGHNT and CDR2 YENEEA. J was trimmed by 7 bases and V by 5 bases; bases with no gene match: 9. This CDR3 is CASSLSAGQGNEQFF. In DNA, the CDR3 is TGTGCCAGCAGCCTCTCTGCAGGACAGGGGAATGAGCAGTTCTTC.

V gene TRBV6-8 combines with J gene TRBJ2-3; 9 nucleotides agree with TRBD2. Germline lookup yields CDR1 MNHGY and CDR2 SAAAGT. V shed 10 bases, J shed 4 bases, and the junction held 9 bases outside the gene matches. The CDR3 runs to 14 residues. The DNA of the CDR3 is TGTGCCATCAACCCCGCGGGAGGGTCAGATACGCAGTATTTT. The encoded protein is CAINPAGGSDTQYF.

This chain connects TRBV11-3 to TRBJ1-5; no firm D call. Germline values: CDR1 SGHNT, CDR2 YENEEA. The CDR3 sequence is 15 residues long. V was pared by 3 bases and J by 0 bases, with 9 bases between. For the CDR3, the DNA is TGTGCCAGCAGCTTGGACGGGATTAGCAATCAGCCCCAGCATTTT. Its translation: CASSLDGISNQPQHF.

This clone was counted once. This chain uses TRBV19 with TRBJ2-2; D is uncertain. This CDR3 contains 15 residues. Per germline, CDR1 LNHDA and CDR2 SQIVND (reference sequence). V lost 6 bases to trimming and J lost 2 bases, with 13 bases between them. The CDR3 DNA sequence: TGTGCCAGTAGATCTCCGGGCACCAACACCGGGGAGCTGTTTTTT. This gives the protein CASRSPGTNTGELFF. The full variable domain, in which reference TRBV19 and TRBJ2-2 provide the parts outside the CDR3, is DGGITQSPKYLFRKEGQNVTLSCEQNLNHDAMYWYRQDPGQGLRLIYYSQIVNDFQKGDIAEGYSVSREKKESFPLTVTSAQKNPTAFYLCASRSPGTNTGELFFGEGSRLTVL.

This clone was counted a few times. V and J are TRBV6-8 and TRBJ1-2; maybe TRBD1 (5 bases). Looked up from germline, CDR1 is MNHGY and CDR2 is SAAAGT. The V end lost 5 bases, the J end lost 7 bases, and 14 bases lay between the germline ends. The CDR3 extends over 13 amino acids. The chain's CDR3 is CASSQGGMSGYTF. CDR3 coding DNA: TGTGCCAGCAGTCAGGGTGGGATGAGTGGCTACACCTTC.

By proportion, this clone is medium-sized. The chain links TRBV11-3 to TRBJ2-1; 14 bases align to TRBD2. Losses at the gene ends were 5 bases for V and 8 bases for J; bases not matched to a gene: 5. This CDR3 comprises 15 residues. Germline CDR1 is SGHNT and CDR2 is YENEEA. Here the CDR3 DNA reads TGTGCCAGCAGCCCGACTAGCGGGAGGGCCGATGAGCAGTTCTTC. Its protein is CASSPTSGRADEQFF. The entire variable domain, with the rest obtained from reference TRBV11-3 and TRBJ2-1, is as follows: EAGVVQSPRYKIIEKKQPVAFWCNPISGHNTLYWYLQNLGQGPELLIRYENEEAVDDSQLPKDRFSAERLKGVDSTLKIQPAELGDSAVYLCASSPTSGRADEQFFGPGTRLTVL.